These 8 T cell receptor beta chains were all obtained from the same sample, sequenced in a study of STAT3 mutations in large granular lymphocyte leukemia. Points from the study as a whole: Every T-LGLL patient had at least one immunodominant TCRbeta clonotype.

No cognate antigen is known for these TCRs. The protocol was immunoSEQ multiplex PCR, while the TCRdb copy is restricted to in-frame clones and leaves out a portion. The sample has over 10,000 clones, around 76% seen once. The specimen sequenced was peripheral blood mononuclear cells. The receptors come from a man between 60 and 70 years old with T-cell large granular lymphocyte leukemia. Some clones in this sample may be carry-over from other donors' samples.

This sequence joins TRBV30 and TRBJ2-1; D remains ambiguous. Germline V gene data show CDR1 as GTSNPN and CDR2 as SVGIG (reference sequence). The CDR3 spans 12 residues. V was shortened by 0 bases and J by 4 bases, with 4 bases between the two germline ends. DNA for the CDR3: TGTGCCTGGAGTGTAGGGTACAATGAGCAGTTCTTC. It encodes CAWSVGYNEQFF. Full variable domain (rest looked up from reference TRBV30 and TRBJ2-1): SQTIHQWPATLVQPVGSPLSLECTVEGTSNPNLYWYRQAAGRGLQLLFYSVGIGQISSEVPQNLSASRPQDRQFILSSKKLLLSDSGFYLCAWSVGYNEQFFGPGTRLTVL.

This clone was counted a few times. This chain uses TRBV4-1 with TRBJ2-5; TRBD2 matches 10 bases. The CDR3 extends over 16 amino acids. V trimming: 3 bases; J trimming: 7 bases; junction bases outside the gene matches: 11. CDR1 and CDR2 from the germline V gene are MGHRA and YSYEKL. The CDR3 reads CASSQEVAGGGWTQYF. CDR3 bases: TGCGCCAGCAGCCAGGAAGTAGCGGGAGGTGGTTGGACCCAGTACTTC.

The chain links TRBV6-1 to TRBJ2-7; TRBD2 matches 7 bases. The CDR3 is 14 amino acids. The V and J ends lost 4 bases and 2 bases, in that order; junction bases with no gene match: 5. Germline lookup yields CDR1 MNHNS and CDR2 SASEGT. The CDR3 DNA sequence: TGTGCCAGCAGTGGGGCTAGCGGCACCTACGAGCAGTACTTC. Residues: CASSGASGTYEQYF.

The chain employs TRBV7-9 and TRBJ2-7; 11 nucleotides match TRBD2. Per the germline V gene, CDR1 is SEHNR and CDR2 is FQNEAQ (reference sequence). The CDR3 runs to 14 residues. V lost 3 bases to trimming and J lost 5 bases; unmatched junction nucleotides: 3. CDR3 region: CASSFSGRAHEQYF. For the CDR3, the DNA is TGTGCCAGCAGCTTTAGCGGGAGGGCGCACGAGCAGTACTTC.

The J gene is TRBJ1-1, the V gene TRBV9; D call uncertain. Germline V gives CDR1 SGDLS, CDR2 YYNGEE. V lost 0 bases to trimming and J lost 6 bases, with 15 bases between them. The CDR3 sequence is 15 residues long. The CDR3 DNA reads TGTGCCAGCAGCGTAGTAGGCTCCTCAGGCGCTGAAGCTTTCTTT. This encodes CASSVVGSSGAEAFF.

This chain links TRBV5-1 with TRBJ1-1; no definite D call. From germline, CDR1 is SGHRS and CDR2 YFSETQ. The length of the CDR3 is 14 residues. V was trimmed by 3 bases and J by 1 base, leaving 10 bases between them. CDR3 coding DNA: TGCGCCAGCAGCTCCGCTATCGGGAACACTGAAGCTTTCTTT. Translating it yields CASSSAIGNTEAFF.

This clone was seen only a few times. CDR3 region: CAWRDSRTEAFF. The CDR3 DNA is TGTGCCTGGAGGGACAGTCGCACTGAAGCTTTCTTT. The rearrangement links TRBV30 to TRBJ1-1; D perhaps matches TRBD1 (6 bases). Between the trimmed V and J ends, which lost 3 bases and 4 bases, there was a span of 9 bases. In germline, CDR1 is GTSNPN, CDR2 SVGIG (reference sequence). The CDR3 sequence is 12 residues long.

The J gene is TRBJ2-5, the V gene TRBV14; D is unclear. Trimming left V 0 bases short and J 5 bases short, with 19 bases between. Germline CDR1 SGHDN, CDR2 FVKESK. The CDR3 totals 17 residues. CDR3 in amino acids: CASSQELGWKVGETQYF. In DNA form, the CDR3 reads TGTGCCAGCAGCCAAGAGTTGGGTTGGAAAGTAGGGGAGACCCAGTACTTC.